The text below deals with one T cell receptor beta chain. What it recognizes is unknown. V was clipped by 1 base and J by 5 bases; unmatched bases: 6. The CDR3 spans 15 residues. CDR1 is SEHNR, CDR2 FQNEAQ, per germline (reference sequence). The data were taken from a study of beta chain features in type 1 diabetes. Study-wide results and caveats: Moderately but significantly shorter TCRB CDR3s were found in Type 1 diabetes patients in all four CD4+ subsets. More deletions and fewer insertions at VDJ junctions were seen in type 1 diabetes patients. Possible PCR preference for shorter templates applied equally to patients and controls. Among patients, naive, central memory and Treg TCRB repertoires appeared more similar than among healthy donors.

The entirety of the isolated RNA underwent reverse transcription, so expressed TCRB transcripts were sequenced. The method was immunoSEQ multiplex PCR; TCRdb's version includes in-frame clones alone and lacks a portion of them. The sample carries fewer than 300,000 clones, approximately 11% recorded once. The sequenced sample consisted of naive CD4+ T cells from blood. This receptor was identified in a man under 40 with type 1 diabetes. J is TRBJ2-3 and V is TRBV7-9, with TRBD1 identical over 7 bases. CDR3 loop: CASSLERGLRDTQYF. In nucleotides, the CDR3 is TGTGCCAGCAGCTTAGAGAGGGGGCTGAGAGATACGCAGTATTTT.